The entry below describes one T cell receptor beta chain. Its cognate antigen is unknown. The data belong to a study of T-cell memory formation after mild COVID-19. From the 5' RACE reads, TCRdb called clonotypes with MiXCR, one entry per CDR3 protein. The repertoire holds 300,000 to 400,000 distinct CDR3 sequences, with roughly an eighth as singletons. Whole-study findings and limits: Later expanders leaned CD4+, whereas day 15 to 85 contracting clones were balanced CD4/CD8. In second-wave clones peaking day 37, SARS-CoV-2 specificity remained unconfirmed.

Trimming took 3 bases from V and 4 from J; bases not matched to a gene: 14. This CDR3 has 17 amino acids. In germline, CDR1 is MRHNA, CDR2 SNTAGT. This clonotype was obtained from a man aged 18 to 35 who had mild COVID-19 (a few samples of this study predate the infection). Cell type and time point are not known. The specimen was PBMCs or a T cell subset sorted from them (not recorded which). The chain joins TRBV6-4 to TRBJ1-2; 7 bases agree with TRBD1. CDR3 sequence: CASSEVGGRFTPYGYTF. The CDR3 region has the DNA TGTGCCAGCAGTGAAGTAGGGGGCCGTTTTACACCCTATGGCTACACCTTC.